This TCR beta chain appears in the sequencing data of a study of T-cell reconstitution after alpha-beta-depleted transplantation in children. Looked up from germline, CDR1 is SGHRS and CDR2 is YFSETQ. Trimming pared 2 bases from V and 5 bases from J, leaving 11 bases between. CDR3 length equals 14 residues. Unique molecular identifiers were used to barcode this TCRbeta library. TCRdb passed the PCR reads through MiXCR, listing each CDR3 protein once. The sample has roughly 200,000 distinct CDR3 sequences, approximately 7% seen once. This clonotype was seen ten or more times. The specimen was PBMCs from the stem cell graft donor, collected from the stem cell graft. The chain combines TRBV5-1 with TRBJ2-1; perhaps TRBD2 as D (5 bases). The sequence derives from a human donor who donated a stem cell graft to a child with Wiskott-Aldrich syndrome. Written as DNA, the CDR3 is TGCGCCAGCAGCTTACTTACTAGTCACAATGAGCAGTTCTTC. Amino acid sequence: CASSLLTSHNEQFF.